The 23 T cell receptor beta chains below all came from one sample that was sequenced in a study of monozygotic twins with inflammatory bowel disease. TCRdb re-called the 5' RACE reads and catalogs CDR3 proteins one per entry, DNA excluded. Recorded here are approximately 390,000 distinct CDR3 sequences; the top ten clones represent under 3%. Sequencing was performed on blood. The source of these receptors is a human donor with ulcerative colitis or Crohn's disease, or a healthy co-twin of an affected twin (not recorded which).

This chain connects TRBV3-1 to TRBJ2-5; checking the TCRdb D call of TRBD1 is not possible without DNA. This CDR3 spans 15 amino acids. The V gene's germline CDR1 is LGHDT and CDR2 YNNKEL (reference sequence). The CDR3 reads CASSHGGAGQETQYF.

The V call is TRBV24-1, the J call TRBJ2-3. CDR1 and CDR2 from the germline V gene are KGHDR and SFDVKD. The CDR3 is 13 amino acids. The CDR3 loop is CATSDTVTDTQYF.

CDR3 protein: CATAQGSGYTF. This chain links TRBV2 with TRBJ1-2; TCRdb gives TRBD1 as the D gene, but with no DNA this cannot be confirmed. CDR1 SNHLY and CDR2 FYNNEI come from the germline V gene. This CDR3 has 11 amino acids.

CDR3 sequence reads: CASSQDEQGANFYGYTF. The rearrangement links TRBV4-3 to TRBJ1-2; without DNA, the TCRdb call of TRBD1 cannot be checked. This CDR3 comprises 17 residues. CDR1 is LGHNA and CDR2 is YSLEER in the germline V gene.

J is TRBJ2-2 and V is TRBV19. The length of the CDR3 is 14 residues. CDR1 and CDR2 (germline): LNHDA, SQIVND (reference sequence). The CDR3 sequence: CASSIITNTGELFF.

CDR3 amino acids: CSVPAGEDTQYF. The chain recombines TRBV29-1 with TRBJ2-3; TCRdb designates TRBD2, a call that cannot be tested without DNA. Germline lookup yields CDR1 SQVTM and CDR2 ANQGSEA. The CDR3 consists of 12 residues.

CDR3 protein: CAWSVSETQYF. This chain links TRBV30 with TRBJ2-5. There are 11 residues in the CDR3. CDR1 GTSNPN and CDR2 SVGIG come from the germline V gene (reference sequence).

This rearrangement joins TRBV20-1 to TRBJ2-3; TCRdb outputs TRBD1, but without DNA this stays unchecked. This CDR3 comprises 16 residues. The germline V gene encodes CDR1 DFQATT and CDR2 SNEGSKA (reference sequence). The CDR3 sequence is CSASIRGGRSTDTQYF.

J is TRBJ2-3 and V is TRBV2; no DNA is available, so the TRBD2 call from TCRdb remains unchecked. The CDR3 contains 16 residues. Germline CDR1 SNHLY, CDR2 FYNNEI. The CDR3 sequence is CASSGSGGFRTDTQYF.

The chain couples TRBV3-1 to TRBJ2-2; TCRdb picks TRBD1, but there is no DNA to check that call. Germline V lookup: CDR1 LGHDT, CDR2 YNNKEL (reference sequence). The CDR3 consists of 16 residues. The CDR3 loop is CASSQVGGGYTGELFF. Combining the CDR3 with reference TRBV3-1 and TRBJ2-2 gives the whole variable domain DTAVSQTPKYLVTQMGNDKSIKCEQNLGHDTMYWYKQDSKKFLKIMFSYNNKELIINETVPNRFSPKSPDKAHLNLHINSLELGDSAVYFCASSQVGGGYTGELFFGEGSRLTVL.

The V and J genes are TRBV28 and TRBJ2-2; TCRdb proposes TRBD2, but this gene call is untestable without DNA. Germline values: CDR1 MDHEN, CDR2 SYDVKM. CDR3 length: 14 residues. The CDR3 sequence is CASTRGAGTGELFF.

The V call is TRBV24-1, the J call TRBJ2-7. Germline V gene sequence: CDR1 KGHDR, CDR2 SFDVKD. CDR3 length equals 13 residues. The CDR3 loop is CATSDVYSGEQYF.

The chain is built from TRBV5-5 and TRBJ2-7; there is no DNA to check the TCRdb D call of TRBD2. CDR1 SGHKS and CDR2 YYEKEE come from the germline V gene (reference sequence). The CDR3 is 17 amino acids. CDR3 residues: CASSVDALGRATREQYF.

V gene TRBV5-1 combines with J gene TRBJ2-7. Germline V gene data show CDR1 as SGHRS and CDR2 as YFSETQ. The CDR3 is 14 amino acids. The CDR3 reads CASSLDRNGNEQYF.

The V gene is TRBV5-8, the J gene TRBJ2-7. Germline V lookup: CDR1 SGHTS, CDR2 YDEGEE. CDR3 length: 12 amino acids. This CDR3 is CASRVRLYEQYF.

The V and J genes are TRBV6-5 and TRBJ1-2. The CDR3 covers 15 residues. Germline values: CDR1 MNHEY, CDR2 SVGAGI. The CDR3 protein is CASSYSGMPNYGYTF.

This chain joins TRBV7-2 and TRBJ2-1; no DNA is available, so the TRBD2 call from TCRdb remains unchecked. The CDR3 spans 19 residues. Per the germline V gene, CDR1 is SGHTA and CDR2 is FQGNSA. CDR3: CASSLAPQSSGGAYNEQFF.

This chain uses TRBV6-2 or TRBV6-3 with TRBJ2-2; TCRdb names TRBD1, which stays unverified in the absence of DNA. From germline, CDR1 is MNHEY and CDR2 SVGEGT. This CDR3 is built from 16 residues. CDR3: CASRPRQGTNTGELFF.

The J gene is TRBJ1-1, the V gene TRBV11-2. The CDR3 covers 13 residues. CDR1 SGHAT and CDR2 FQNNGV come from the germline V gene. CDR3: CASSSPLNTEAFF.

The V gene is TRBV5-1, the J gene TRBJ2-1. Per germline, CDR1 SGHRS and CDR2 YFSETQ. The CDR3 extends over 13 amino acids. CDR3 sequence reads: CASSLDTRTEQFF.

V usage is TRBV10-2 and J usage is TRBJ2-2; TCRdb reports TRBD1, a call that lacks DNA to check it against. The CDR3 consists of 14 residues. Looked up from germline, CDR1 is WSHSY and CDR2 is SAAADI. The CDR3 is CASTAGTNTGELFF.

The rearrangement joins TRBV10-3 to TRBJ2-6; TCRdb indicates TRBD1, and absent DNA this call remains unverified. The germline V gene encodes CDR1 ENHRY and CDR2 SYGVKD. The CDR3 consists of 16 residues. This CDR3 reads CAISRDGSSGANVLTF.

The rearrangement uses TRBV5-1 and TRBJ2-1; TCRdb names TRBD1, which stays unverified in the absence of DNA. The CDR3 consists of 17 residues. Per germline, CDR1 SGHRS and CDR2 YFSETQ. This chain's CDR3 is CASSLAETGISYNEQFF.